Included here is one T cell receptor (beta chain) sequence, with context. Repertoires were generated with immunoSEQ multiplex PCR, while TCRdb's copy carries only in-frame clones and drops some. This sample yields about 210,000 clones, of which about 95% are seen a single time; over 1.5% belongs to the top ten. The sample originates from a study of T cell responses to AZD1222 COVID-19 vaccine. This CDR3 is built from 15 residues. The V end was cut by 1 base, the J end by 4 bases, with 13 bases between. CDR1 LGHDT and CDR2 YNNKEL come from the germline V gene (reference sequence). Source: peripheral blood, taken 28 days after the second dose of the MenACWY control vaccine. The chain has TRBV3-1 (or the pseudogene TRBV3-2) and TRBJ1-1; possible D gene TRBD1, 6 bases. This TCR was sampled from an adult who received the MenACWY meningococcal vaccine as a control. The CDR3 DNA reads TGTGCCAGCAGCCAAGCTTTGGGGGGCCCCACTGAAGCTTTCTTT. It yields the protein CASSQALGGPTEAFF.